These 9 T cell receptor beta chains share one sample of origin, sequenced in a study of memory CD4+ T cells and cytomegalovirus serostatus. Some clones are missing from TCRdb's copy, which holds only in-frame ones; the method was immunoSEQ multiplex PCR. Altogether some 53,000 clones are present, around 80% being singletons, with the ten largest covering less than 1%. Single viable CD3+CD4+CD8-CD45RO+ cells were sorted as the memory CD4+ T cells. Material for sequencing was memory CD4+ T cells from blood. Receptor source: an adult in good health and CMV-seronegative.

The chain has TRBV19 and TRBJ1-2; no firm D call. The CDR3 length is 13 residues. V lost 7 bases to trimming and J lost 6 bases, with 15 bases between them. Germline CDR1 reads LNHDA; CDR2 reads SQIVND (reference sequence). The CDR3 DNA follows: TGTGCCAGTAATAGGGTGCAGAGCCATGGCTACACCTTC. Translated, it gives CASNRVQSHGYTF.

Judged by abundance, this clone is medium-sized. The chain carries TRBV9 and TRBJ2-7, with TRBD1 identical over 8 bases. The CDR3 covers 15 residues. V trimming: 4 bases; J trimming: 2 bases; junction bases outside the gene matches: 8. Germline CDR1 and CDR2: SGDLS and YYNGEE. The CDR3 bases are TGTGCCAGCAGCTATCGACAGGGGTCTACCTACGAGCAGTACTTC. Translation gives CASSYRQGSTYEQYF.

The CDR3: CASSVGVGIAGSKLFF. In DNA form, the CDR3 reads TGTGCCAGCAGCGTAGGGGTCGGGATAGCTGGGTCGAAACTGTTTTTT. The J gene is TRBJ1-4, the V gene TRBV9, with D hard to call. This CDR3 is 16 amino acids long. Between the trimmed V and J ends, which lost 0 bases and 11 bases, there was a span of 20 bases. CDR1 is SGDLS, CDR2 YYNGEE, per germline.

For the CDR3, the DNA is TGTGCCAGCACGACAGTCGCTAACTATGGCTACACCTTC. Encoded protein: CASTTVANYGYTF. The rearrangement links TRBV2 to TRBJ1-2; the D gene is possibly TRBD1 (5 bases). Trimming cost V 7 bases and J 0 bases, with 9 bases left between them. This CDR3 comprises 13 residues. The germline V gene encodes CDR1 SNHLY and CDR2 FYNNEI.

V gene TRBV7-3 combines with J gene TRBJ2-3; D tentatively reads TRBD1 or TRBD2 (5 bases each). CDR1 and CDR2 from the germline V gene are SGHTA and FQGTGA. V gave up 5 bases and J gave up 3 bases, with 12 bases separating them. The CDR3 is 14 amino acids. CDR3 residues: CASSPGRQTDTQYF. Written as DNA, the CDR3 is TGTGCCAGCAGCCCGGGACGTCAGACAGATACGCAGTATTTT.

The rearrangement uses TRBV5-6 and TRBJ2-7, with 14 bases matching TRBD2. There are 16 residues in the CDR3. Germline CDR1 SGHDT, CDR2 YYEEEE. The trim removed 3 bases at V and 5 bases at J, leaving 7 bases unmatched. For the CDR3, the DNA is TGTGCCAGCAGCTACGGGACTAGCGGGGGCTTGGACGAGCAGTACTTC. Protein: CASSYGTSGGLDEQYF.

The chain employs TRBV2 and TRBJ1-5; the match to TRBD1 covers 7 bases. Trimming removed 4 bases from V and 2 bases from J; junction bases left unmatched: 2. The CDR3 consists of 14 residues. CDR1 and CDR2 (germline): SNHLY, FYNNEI. CDR3 residues: CASSVGQGNQPQHF. The CDR3, as DNA: TGTGCCAGCAGTGTAGGACAGGGCAATCAGCCCCAGCATTTT. Full variable domain (rest looked up from reference TRBV2 and TRBJ1-5): EPEVTQTPSHQVTQMGQEVILRCVPISNHLYFYWYRQILGQKVEFLVSFYNNEISEKSEIFDDQFSVERPDGSNFTLKIRSTKLEDSAMYFCASSVGQGNQPQHFGDGTRLSIL.

V and J are TRBV15 and TRBJ2-7, with 9 bases matching TRBD1. CDR3 size: 17 residues. J gave up 0 bases and V 1 base, and 7 bases lay outside the gene matches. Germline CDR1 and CDR2: LNHNV and YYDKDF (reference sequence). Written as DNA, the CDR3 is TGTGCCACCAGCAGAGGACCGACAGGGGGTGACTCCTACGAGCAGTACTTC. It specifies CATSRGPTGGDSYEQYF.

This clone was detected once. CDR3 sequence: CASSQDIGVAGASHTDTQYF. The CDR3 DNA follows: TGTGCCAGCAGCCAAGATATCGGCGTGGCGGGGGCCTCCCACACAGATACGCAGTATTTT. The chain has TRBV4-2 and TRBJ2-3; tentatively, D is TRBD2 (7 bases). The ends were cut back, 0 bases at V and 2 bases at J, with 24 bases in the middle. CDR3 length equals 20 residues. Germline V lookup: CDR1 LGHNA, CDR2 YNFKEQ.